This entry concerns a single TCR beta chain. In the authors' workflow: Researchers report that nucleated cell counts were estimated from reference gene primer amplification. Sequencing used immunoSEQ multiplex PCR; TCRdb keeps in-frame clones, though not all of them. D and trimming come from the DNA, and the V and J calls and clone size come from that table. This table has roughly 62,000 clones, more than 65% appearing once. Trimming stripped 5 bases from V and 4 bases from J, with 15 bases between. Germline V CDR1 and CDR2: SGHVS, FQNEAQ. CDR3 length equals 14 residues. This entry belongs to a study of blood T cell repertoires in COVID-19. Study-wide context: Sites across the United States, Italy and Spain contributed samples from acute and convalescent COVID-19. T cells, B-cell-depleted T cells, or PBMCs supplied cDNA or gDNA.

The genes are TRBV7-8 and TRBJ2-7, with a weak D call TRBD1 (6 bases). Sequenced: peripheral blood. The sequence derives from a human donor in a cohort sampled during active COVID-19. CDR3: CASSLGQPRYEQYF. The CDR3 coding sequence is TGTGCCAGCAGCCTGGGACAACCTCGATACGAGCAGTACTTC.